Below, 21 T cell receptor delta chains from the same sample are listed, as sequenced in a study of γδ T cells in repeated Plasmodium falciparum infection. Bulk repertoires came from Vgamma9/Vdelta2+ or Vdelta2-negative gammadelta T cells flow-sorted from PBMC. TCRdb fed the multiplex PCR reads into CATT to redo clone calling. This table has 40,000 to 55,000 delta-chain clones, roughly 2% appearing once. Sequencing used gamma-delta T cells from blood. The receptors were gathered from a pool of human donors (malaria-infected and uninfected, not separated).

Only a few counts were recorded for this clone. Translating this DNA gives a protein that differs at residue 10 from the TCRdb one, which belongs to a much larger clone; a read error is likely, and the protein shown is this translation. V gene TRDV3 combines with J gene TRDJ1; 10 bases agree with TRDD3. TCRdb does not report a J gene; here it was assigned by matching the DNA to germline references. V trimming: 1 base; J trimming: 2 bases; junction bases outside the gene matches: 13. Germline loops: CDR1 TVYSNPD, CDR2 GDNSRS (reference sequence). This CDR3 has 17 amino acids. CDR3 sequence (DNA): TGTGCCTTTATGGCGGTACTGGGGGATGCGGGGACCGATAAACTCATCTTT. Protein: CAFMAVLGDAGTDKLIF.

Details on this clone: A far larger clone is one base from this, pointing to a likely read error. Other DNA sequences from this sample encode an identical CDR3 as well. The chain recombines TRDV1 with TRDJ1; possibly TRDD2 or TRDD3 for D (6 bases each). TCRdb carries no J gene annotation; the J gene was assigned here by matching the DNA with germline. CDR1 and CDR2 from the germline V gene are TSWWSYY and QGS. The CDR3 has 21 amino acids. CDR3 in DNA: TGTGCTCTGGGGGAAAAAGTCCCCTACTTCCTTCTTGGACCCTCGGGGGATAAACTCATCTTT. Amino acid sequence: CALGEKVPYFLLGPSGDKLIF.

This clone occurred many times. This probably arose from a read error, given a far larger clone one base away. This chain links TRAV14/DV4 with TRDJ1; 10 bases agree with TRDD3. V lost 10 bases and J lost 1; bases outside the gene matches: 18. The CDR3 spans 18 residues. The germline CDR1 and CDR2 sequences are TSDPSYG and QGSYDQQN (reference sequence). Here the CDR3 reads CATRPSYWGIGPTDKLIF. In nucleotides, the CDR3 is TGTGCAACGAGGCCTTCATACTGGGGGATCGGCCCCACCGATAAACTCATCTTT.

This clone was seen more than once but under ten times. The protein TCRdb lists belongs to a much larger clone and differs from this DNA's translation at residue 13, which points to a read error; the protein shown is made from the DNA. The chain links TRDV1 to TRDJ1; no reliable D call. Germline V gene lookup returns CDR1 TSWWSYY and CDR2 QGS. V lost 0 bases, J lost 0 bases, and 23 bases lay in between. There are 20 residues in the CDR3. This CDR3 is CALGELLTDWFRSYTDKLIF. In DNA form, the CDR3 reads TGTGCTCTTGGGGAACTCCTAACAGATTGGTTCAGGAGTTACACCGATAAACTCATCTTT.

This clone occurred a few times. The protein in TCRdb stems from a much larger clone and differs at residue 26 from this DNA's translation, likely a read error; here the protein is translated from the DNA. The CDR3 nucleotides are TGTGCTCTTGGGGAACTTGACACCTACTCTTCCTACAAGTGGATTTACTGGGGATCCCGTACAAAAAAAACCGATAGACTCATCTTT. Protein sequence: CALGELDTYSSYKWIYWGSRTKKTDRLIF. This chain joins TRDV1 and TRDJ1; tentatively, D is TRDD2 (8 bases). Here the J gene came from matching the DNA to germline, since TCRdb omits it. Germline V gene data show CDR1 as TSWWSYY and CDR2 as QGS. This CDR3 region has 29 residues.

This clone was picked up many times. This sequence joins TRDV1 and TRDJ1, with a weak D call TRDD3 (8 bases). CDR3 length equals 23 residues. V lost 0 bases and J 6 bases, leaving 38 bases between the germline ends. The germline V gene has CDR1 TSWWSYY and CDR2 QGS. CDR3 sequence (DNA): TGTGCTCTTGGGGAACTAGTTCCTACTTTTTACTGGGGGGCGCCTAAGCCTCTTCATAAACTCATCTTT. Amino acids: CALGELVPTFYWGAPKPLHKLIF.

About this clone itself: TCRdb's entry gives the protein of a much larger clone, which mismatches this DNA's translation at residue 9, likely from a read error; the protein reported here is translated from the DNA. The chain is built from TRDV2 and TRDJ1, with 10 nucleotides matching TRDD3. The J gene was missing in TCRdb and was found by matching the end of the DNA to germline. This CDR3 spans 20 amino acids. Germline V gives CDR1 GEAIGNYY, CDR2 EKD. V was clipped by 1 base and J by 0 bases; unmatched bases: 16. CDR3 loop: CACDTHPRLLGDRYTDKLIF. Written as DNA, the CDR3 is TGTGCCTGTGACACGCATCCCCGACTGCTGGGGGATAGGTACACCGATAAACTCATCTTT.

With respect to this clone: The protein in TCRdb stems from a much larger clone and differs at residue 12 from this DNA's translation, likely a read error; here the protein is translated from the DNA. This sequence joins TRDV2 and TRDJ1; 8 bases are a match to TRDD3. No J segment appears in TCRdb, so it was assigned here by matching the sequence to germline. The CDR3 runs to 16 residues. Losses at the gene ends were 1 base for V and 7 bases for J; bases not matched to a gene: 13. CDR1 is GEAIGNYY and CDR2 is EKD in the germline V gene. CDR3 in amino acids: CACDTPPVLGAPKLIF. The CDR3 DNA follows: TGTGCCTGTGACACACCTCCTGTACTGGGGGCACCTAAACTCATCTTT.

For this clone: The translation of this DNA and the TCRdb protein of a much larger clone differ at residue 21, probably owing to a read error; the protein shown here is translated from the DNA. The chain recombines TRDV3 with TRDJ1; 13 positions agree with TRDD3. TCRdb lists no J gene, so it was determined here by aligning the DNA to germline. Germline V lookup: CDR1 TVYSNPD, CDR2 GDNSRS (reference sequence). The CDR3 has 24 residues. The CDR3 sequence: CAFSLPDQGLPTSTGGYEADELIF. The CDR3 coding sequence is TGTGCCTTTAGCTTACCAGACCAGGGCCTTCCTACCAGTACTGGGGGATACGAGGCCGATGAACTCATCTTT. Variable domain in full (rest from reference TRDV3 and TRDJ1): CDKVTQSSPDQTVASGSEVVLLCTYDTVYSNPDLFWYRIRPDYSFQFVFYGDNSRSEGADFTQGRFSVKHILTQKAFHLVISPVRTEDSATYYCAFSLPDQGLPTSTGGYEADELIFGKGTRVTVEP.

This clone has just a few counts. The protein given by TCRdb reflects a much larger clone and differs at residue 12 from this DNA's translation, likely from a read error; the protein shown is the DNA's translation. The chain joins TRDV2 to TRDJ1; 11 nucleotides line up with TRDD3. V lost 1 base, J lost 3 bases, and 9 bases stayed unmatched. Germline V gives CDR1 GEAIGNYY, CDR2 EKD. This CDR3 has 17 residues. The chain's CDR3 is CACDTLGDTSYPDKLIF. The CDR3 DNA is TGTGCCTGTGACACTCTGGGGGATACTTCGTACCCCGATAAACTCATCTTT.

About this clone: This DNA translates differently at residue 17 from the TCRdb protein, which is that of a much larger clone; a read error is likely, and the protein shown is the DNA's own translation. This chain links TRDV1 with TRDJ1; weak D call: TRDD2 (6 bases). TCRdb does not report a J gene; here it was assigned by matching the DNA to germline references. V was cut by 3 bases and J by 4 bases, with 36 bases left in between. The CDR3 contains 22 residues. CDR1 TSWWSYY and CDR2 QGS come from the germline V gene. This chain's CDR3 is CALGDAPSSLIHLIQYIDKLIF. CDR3 nucleotide sequence: TGTGCTCTTGGGGACGCCCCTTCTTCCTTAATCCACCTGATCCAGTACATCGATAAACTCATCTTT.

This clone was seen ten or more times. This DNA's translation and the protein TCRdb lists, from a much larger clone, do not match at residue 4, likely due to a read error; the protein shown is translated from the DNA. J is TRDJ1 and V is TRDV2; weak D call: TRDD3 (6 bases). Here the J gene came from matching the DNA to germline, since TCRdb omits it. The V gene's germline CDR1 is GEAIGNYY and CDR2 EKD. The CDR3 consists of 19 residues. V lost 5 bases, J lost 0 bases, and 27 bases lay in between. CDR3 sequence reads: CACGKRIVLGGLYTDKLIF. CDR3 sequence (DNA): TGTGCCTGTGGCAAAAGGATAGTCCTCGGGGGACTGTACACCGATAAACTCATCTTT.

This clone was counted a few times. TCRdb's entry gives the protein of a much larger clone, which mismatches this DNA's translation at residue 12, likely from a read error; the protein reported here is translated from the DNA. This chain connects TRDV1 to TRDJ1; the D gene could be TRDD2 or TRDD3 (5 bases each). Matching the DNA to germline supplied the J gene, which TCRdb does not give. V lost 5 bases and J lost 0, with 46 bases in between. Germline lookup yields CDR1 TSWWSYY and CDR2 QGS. This CDR3 region has 26 residues. For the CDR3, the DNA is TGTGCTCTTGGGACCCCCGAGCCCCCTCCGTCGCTCTGGGAGTTCCTTAGTAGTCCGTACACCGATAAACTCATCTTT. Translation: CALGTPEPPPSLWEFLSSPYTDKLIF.

Note on this clone: This likely stems from a read error, as it lies one base from a far larger clone. The same CDR3 can be traced to other DNA sequences in this sample. CDR3 sequence (DNA): TGTGCTCTTGGGGAACTCTACTTCTGGGGGCGAACCCCCTTAAGAAGGGGAGGTAAACTCATCTTT. The encoded protein is CALGELYFWGRTPLRRGGKLIF. The chain recombines TRDV1 with TRDJ1; TRDD3 matches 7 bases. Germline assignment: CDR1 TSWWSYY and CDR2 QGS. Trimming took 0 bases from V and 7 from J; bases not matched to a gene: 29. This CDR3 spans 22 amino acids.

This clone was seen ten or more times. A read error is the likely source, as a far larger clone sits one nucleotide away. In the same sample, other DNA sequences code for this CDR3. This chain links TRDV2 with TRDJ1; tentatively, D is TRDD3 (5 bases). No J gene was available from TCRdb, and it was assigned here by a germline match of the DNA. Germline V gene data show CDR1 as GEAIGNYY and CDR2 as EKD. V lost 3 bases and J 5 bases, leaving 12 bases between the germline ends. This CDR3 spans 13 amino acids. CDR3 region: CACDQMGKDKLIF. The DNA for the CDR3 is TGTGCCTGTGACCAAATGGGGAAAGATAAACTCATCTTT.

This clone was picked up many times. The protein TCRdb lists belongs to a much larger clone and differs from this DNA's translation at residue 15, which points to a read error; the protein shown is made from the DNA. No call exists for the J gene, whereas the V gene is TRDV2; the D call of TRDD3 is as the table states it, not checked on the DNA. Germline CDR1 GEAIGNYY, CDR2 EKD. The CDR3 has 17 amino acids. The DNA for the CDR3 is TGTGCCTGTGACTCCCTCAGTACTGGGGGATACACCGATAAACCCATCTTT. This gives the protein CACDSLSTGGYTDKPIF.

This clone was seen more than once but under ten times. A far bigger clonotype differs at one base, so this is likely a read error. Other DNA sequences from this sample encode an identical CDR3 as well. The chain combines TRDV1 with TRDJ1; maybe TRDD3 (5 bases). TCRdb does not report a J gene; here it was assigned by matching the DNA to germline references. CDR1 is TSWWSYY and CDR2 is QGS in the germline V gene. With 9 bases removed from V and 0 bases from J, the gap between germline ends came to 44 bases. The CDR3 is 24 residues long. The CDR3 bases are TGTGCTCTCGGGAAGGATAACTTCTATCCCCTATTCAAGACCCAACCCTTTTACACCGATAAACTCATCTTT. Translation: CALGKDNFYPLFKTQPFYTDKLIF.

A note on this clone: This DNA translates differently at residue 12 from the TCRdb protein, which is that of a much larger clone; a read error is likely, and the protein shown is the DNA's own translation. With the J gene uncalled, the V gene is TRDV3; TRDD3 is the table's D call, not checked against the DNA. The CDR3 sequence is 14 residues long. CDR1 TVYSNPD and CDR2 GDNSRS come from the germline V gene (reference sequence). This CDR3 is CALDPPWGAYKPIF. The DNA for the CDR3 is TGTGCTCTCGATCCGCCGTGGGGGGCCTATAAACCCATCTTT.

In this sample, this clone turned up many times. This DNA's translation and the protein TCRdb lists, from a much larger clone, do not match at residue 6, likely due to a read error; the protein shown is translated from the DNA. This chain connects TRDV1 to TRDJ2; 7 nucleotides line up with TRDD3. TCRdb lists no J gene, so it was determined here by aligning the DNA to germline. Germline values: CDR1 TSWWSYY, CDR2 QGS. This CDR3 comprises 24 residues. Trimming removed 5 bases from V and 4 bases from J; junction bases left unmatched: 34. CDR3 in amino acids: CALGKHLAILFKLLGDMSTAQLFF. DNA of the CDR3: TGTGCTCTTGGGAAGCATTTGGCAATACTTTTCAAACTCCTTGGGGATATGTCGACAGCACAACTCTTCTTT.

In its sample, this clone ranks as medium-sized. In the same sample, other DNA sequences code for this CDR3. This rearrangement joins TRDV1 to TRDJ1; 13 bases fit TRDD3. The germline V gene encodes CDR1 TSWWSYY and CDR2 QGS. The length of the CDR3 is 21 residues. The trim removed 1 base at V and 4 bases at J, leaving 18 bases unmatched. CDR3 DNA sequence: TGTGCTCTTGGGGAACAATCCTACCGAGTACTGGGGGATACGCGTATCGATAAACTCATCTTT. It translates to CALGEQSYRVLGDTRIDKLIF.

At least ten counts were recorded for this clone. TCRdb records a much larger clone's protein for this DNA, with a difference at residue 15 that likely arises from a read error; the protein given is the translation of the DNA. Here the CDR3 DNA reads TGTGCCTTTTCCGTCCTCTTTTACTGGGGGATACGCGAGTCTTGCACCGATAAACTCATCTTT. Its translation is CAFSVLFYWGIRESCTDKLIF. V and J are TRDV3 and TRDJ1; 13 bases line up with TRDD3. Germline trimming cut 2 bases from V and 1 base from J; bases unmatched to any gene: 22. CDR3 length: 21 amino acids. Germline loops: CDR1 TVYSNPD, CDR2 GDNSRS (reference sequence).